The source of this T cell receptor beta chain is a study of blood T cell repertoires in COVID-19. About the study: Specimens from acute and convalescent COVID-19 originated in the United States, Italy and Spain.

Sequencing was performed with immunoSEQ multiplex PCR; in TCRdb, only in-frame clones are kept and a portion is missing. Of 200,000 to 250,000 clones in the sample, approximately 81% were seen once. Germline V gene lookup returns CDR1 GTSNPN and CDR2 SVGIG (reference sequence). V was clipped by 0 bases and J by 6 bases, with 6 bases between them. The CDR3 is 11 amino acids. The chain has TRBV30 and TRBJ2-7; D unclear. This receptor was identified in a woman aged 60-75 years who had recovered from COVID-19. Input material: peripheral blood. CDR3 DNA: TGTGCCTGGAGTGTACACGCCGAGCAGTACTTC. Protein: CAWSVHAEQYF.